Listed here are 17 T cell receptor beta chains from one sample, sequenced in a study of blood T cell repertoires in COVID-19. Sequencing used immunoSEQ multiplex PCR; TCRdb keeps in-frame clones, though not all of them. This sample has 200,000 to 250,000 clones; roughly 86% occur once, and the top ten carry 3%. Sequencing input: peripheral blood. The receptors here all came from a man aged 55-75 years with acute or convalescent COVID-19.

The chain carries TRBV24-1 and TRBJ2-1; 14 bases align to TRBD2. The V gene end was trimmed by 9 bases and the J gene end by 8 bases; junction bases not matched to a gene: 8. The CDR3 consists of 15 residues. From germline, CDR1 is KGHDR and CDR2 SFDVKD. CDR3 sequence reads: CATGLAGGRGDEQFF. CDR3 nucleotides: TGTGCCACCGGACTAGCGGGGGGCCGGGGAGATGAGCAGTTCTTC.

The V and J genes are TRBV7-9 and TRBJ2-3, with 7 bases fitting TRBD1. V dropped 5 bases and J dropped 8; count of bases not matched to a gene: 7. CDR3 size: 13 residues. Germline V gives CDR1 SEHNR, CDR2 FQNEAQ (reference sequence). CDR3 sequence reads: CASSTQTGSTQYF. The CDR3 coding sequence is TGTGCCAGCAGCACTCAGACAGGGTCTACGCAGTATTTT.

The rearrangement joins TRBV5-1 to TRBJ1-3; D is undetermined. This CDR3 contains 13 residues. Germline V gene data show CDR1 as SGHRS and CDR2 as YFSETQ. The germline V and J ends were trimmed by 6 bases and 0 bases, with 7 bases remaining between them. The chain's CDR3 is CASTGDSGNTIYF. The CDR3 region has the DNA TGCGCCAGCACGGGAGACTCTGGAAACACCATATATTTT.

The CDR3 region is CASSRQGRNTEAFF. CDR3 bases: TGTGCCAGCAGCAGACAGGGGCGGAACACTGAAGCTTTCTTT. V usage is TRBV7-2 and J usage is TRBJ1-1, with 8 bases that match TRBD1. Looked up from germline, CDR1 is SGHTA and CDR2 is FQGNSA. The ends lost 5 bases at V and 1 base at J; junction bases unmatched: 3. The CDR3 consists of 14 residues.

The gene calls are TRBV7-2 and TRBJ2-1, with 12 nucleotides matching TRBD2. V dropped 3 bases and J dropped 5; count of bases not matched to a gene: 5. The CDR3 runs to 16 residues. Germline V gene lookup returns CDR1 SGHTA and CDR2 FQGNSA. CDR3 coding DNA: TGTGCCAGCAGCTTCGAACTAGCGGGGGGTAACAATGAGCAGTTCTTC. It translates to CASSFELAGGNNEQFF. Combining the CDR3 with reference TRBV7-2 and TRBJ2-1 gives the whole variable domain GAGVSQSPSNKVTEKGKDVELRCDPISGHTALYWYRQSLGQGLEFLIYFQGNSAPDKSGLPSDRFSAERTGGSVSTLTIQRTQQEDSAVYLCASSFELAGGNNEQFFGPGTRLTVL.

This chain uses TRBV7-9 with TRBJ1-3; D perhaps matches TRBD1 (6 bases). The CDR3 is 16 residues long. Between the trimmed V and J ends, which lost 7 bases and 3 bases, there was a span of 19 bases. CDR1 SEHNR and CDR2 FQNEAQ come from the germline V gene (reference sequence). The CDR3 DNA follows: TGTGCCAGCACCCTTAGCGGGACACGCCATGGAAACACCATATATTTT. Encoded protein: CASTLSGTRHGNTIYF.

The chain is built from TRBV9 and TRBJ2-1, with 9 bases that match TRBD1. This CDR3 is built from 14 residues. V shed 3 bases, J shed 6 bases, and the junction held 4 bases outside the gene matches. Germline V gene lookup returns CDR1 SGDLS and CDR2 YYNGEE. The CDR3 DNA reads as TGTGCCAGCAGCGGGACAGGGGAGGGCAATGAGCAGTTCTTC. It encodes CASSGTGEGNEQFF.

CDR3 sequence (DNA): TGCAGCGTCTCCTTAGCCAAAAACATTCAGTACTTC. Its protein is CSVSLAKNIQYF. The chain is built from TRBV29-1 and TRBJ2-4; D remains unclear. V was shortened by 6 bases and J by 0 bases, with 6 bases between the two germline ends. Germline V gives CDR1 SQVTM, CDR2 ANQGSEA. The CDR3 length is 12 residues. Full variable domain (missing parts from reference TRBV29-1 and TRBJ2-4): SAVISQKPSRDICQRGTSLTIQCQVDSQVTMMFWYRQQPGQSLTLIATANQGSEATYESGFVIDKFPISRPNLTFSTLTVSNMSPEDSSIYLCSVSLAKNIQYFGAGTRLSVL.

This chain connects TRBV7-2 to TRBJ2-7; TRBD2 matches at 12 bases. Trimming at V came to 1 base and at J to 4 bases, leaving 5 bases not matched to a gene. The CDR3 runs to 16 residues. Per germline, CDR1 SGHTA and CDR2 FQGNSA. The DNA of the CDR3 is TGTGCCAGCAGCTTAGGACTAGCGGGGGTCTATTACGAGCAGTACTTC. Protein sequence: CASSLGLAGVYYEQYF.

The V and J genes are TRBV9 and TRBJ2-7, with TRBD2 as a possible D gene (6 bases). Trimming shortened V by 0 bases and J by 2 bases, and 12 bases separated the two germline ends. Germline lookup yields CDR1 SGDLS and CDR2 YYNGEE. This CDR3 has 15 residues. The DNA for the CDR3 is TGTGCCAGCAGCGTAGGTAAGGCGGGGACCTACGAGCAGTACTTC. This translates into CASSVGKAGTYEQYF. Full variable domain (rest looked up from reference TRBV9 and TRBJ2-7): DSGVTQTPKHLITATGQRVTLRCSPRSGDLSVYWYQQSLDQGLQFLIQYYNGEERAKGNILERFSAQQFPDLHSELNLSSLELGDSALYFCASSVGKAGTYEQYFGPGTRLTVT.

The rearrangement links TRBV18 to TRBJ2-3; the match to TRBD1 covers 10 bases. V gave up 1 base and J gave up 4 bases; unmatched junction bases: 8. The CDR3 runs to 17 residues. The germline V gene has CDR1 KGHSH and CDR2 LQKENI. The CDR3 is CASSPRLGDRGPDTQYF. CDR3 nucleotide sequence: TGTGCCAGCTCACCACGCTTGGGGGACAGGGGCCCAGATACGCAGTATTTT.

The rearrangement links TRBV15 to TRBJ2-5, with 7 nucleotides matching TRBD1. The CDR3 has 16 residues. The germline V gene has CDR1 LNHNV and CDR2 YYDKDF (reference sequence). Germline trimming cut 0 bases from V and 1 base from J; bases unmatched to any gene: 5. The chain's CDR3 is CATSRDIGGSQETQYF. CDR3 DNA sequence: TGTGCCACCAGCAGAGATATAGGGGGCAGCCAAGAGACCCAGTACTTC. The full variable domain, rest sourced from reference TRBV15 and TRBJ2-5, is DAMVIQNPRYQVTQFGKPVTLSCSQTLNHNVMYWYQQKSSQAPKLLFHYYDKDFNNEADTPDNFQSRRPNTSFCFLDIRSPGLGDTAMYLCATSRDIGGSQETQYFGPGTRLLVL.

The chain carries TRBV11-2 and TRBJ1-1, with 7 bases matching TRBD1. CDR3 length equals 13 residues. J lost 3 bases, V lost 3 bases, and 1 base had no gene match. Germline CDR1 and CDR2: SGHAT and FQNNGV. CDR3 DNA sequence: TGTGCCAGCAGCTTCGACAGGGACACTGAAGCTTTCTTT. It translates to CASSFDRDTEAFF.

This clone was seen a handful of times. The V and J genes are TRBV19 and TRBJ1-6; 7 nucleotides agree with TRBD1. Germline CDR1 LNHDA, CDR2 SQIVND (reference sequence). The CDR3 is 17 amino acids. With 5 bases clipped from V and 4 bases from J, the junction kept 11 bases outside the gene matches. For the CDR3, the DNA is TGTGCCAGTAGTCCCTACTTGGACAGGACTTATAATTCACCCCTCCACTTT. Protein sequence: CASSPYLDRTYNSPLHF.

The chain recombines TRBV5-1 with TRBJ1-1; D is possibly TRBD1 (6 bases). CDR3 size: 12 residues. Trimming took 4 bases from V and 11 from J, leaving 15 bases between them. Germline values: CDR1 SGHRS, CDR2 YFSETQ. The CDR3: CASSPNGQGAFF. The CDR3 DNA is TGCGCCAGCAGCCCCAACGGGCAGGGGGCTTTCTTT.

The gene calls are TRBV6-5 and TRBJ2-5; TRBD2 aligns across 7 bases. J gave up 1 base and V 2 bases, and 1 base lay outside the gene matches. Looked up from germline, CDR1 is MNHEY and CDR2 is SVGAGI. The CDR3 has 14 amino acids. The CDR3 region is CASSYQRGQETQYF. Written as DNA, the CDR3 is TGTGCCAGCAGTTACCAGCGGGGCCAAGAGACCCAGTACTTC.

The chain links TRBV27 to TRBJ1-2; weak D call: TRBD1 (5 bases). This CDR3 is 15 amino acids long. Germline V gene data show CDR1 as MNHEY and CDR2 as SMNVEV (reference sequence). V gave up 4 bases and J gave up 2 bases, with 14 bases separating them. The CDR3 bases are TGTGCCAGCAGTTCCGCGTGGGGCTTGAACTATGGCTACACCTTC. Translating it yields CASSSAWGLNYGYTF.